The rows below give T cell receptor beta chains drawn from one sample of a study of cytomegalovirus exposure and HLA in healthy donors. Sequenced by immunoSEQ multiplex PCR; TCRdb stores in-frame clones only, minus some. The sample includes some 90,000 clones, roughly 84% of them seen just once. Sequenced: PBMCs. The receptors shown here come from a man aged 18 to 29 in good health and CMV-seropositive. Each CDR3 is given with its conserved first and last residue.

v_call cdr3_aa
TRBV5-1 CASSPGTISYEQYF
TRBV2 CASARVTYEQYF
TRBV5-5 CASSLLRQPQHF
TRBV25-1 CASRGPETGFGYTF
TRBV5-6 CASSLAGRYTGELFF
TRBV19 CASSPGISEQFF
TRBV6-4 CASSDSYSPHTGELFF
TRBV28 CASKRVGRGNTEAFF
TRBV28 CASFGRALGGYTF
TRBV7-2 CASSLSPGGNEQFF
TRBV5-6 CASSSWTGFVTDTQYF